This passage covers 6 T cell receptor beta chains from one sample sequenced in a study of cytomegalovirus exposure and HLA in healthy donors. Here immunoSEQ multiplex PCR was the method, and the copy in TCRdb shows in-frame clones only, minus some. The sample lists over 150,000 clones; around 88% were seen once. The material sequenced was PBMCs. These TCRs come from a woman aged 18-29 years in good health and CMV-seronegative.

The chain employs TRBV10-3 and TRBJ2-7; 8 nucleotides agree with TRBD1. J was trimmed by 2 bases and V by 6 bases; bases with no gene match: 9. The CDR3 has 15 residues. In germline, CDR1 is ENHRY, CDR2 SYGVKD. The CDR3 nucleotides are TGTGCCATCAGGGGCCCCGGGACAGGAACCTACGAGCAGTACTTC. The encoded protein is CAIRGPGTGTYEQYF.

The chain employs TRBV19 and TRBJ2-7, with 7 positions matching TRBD1. J lost 1 base, V lost 7 bases, and 13 bases had no gene match. This CDR3 comprises 16 residues. Germline V gene sequence: CDR1 LNHDA, CDR2 SQIVND (reference sequence). CDR3 in DNA: TGTGCCAGTAACCTGAGAGGGGACAGCCTGTCCTACGAGCAGTACTTC. This codes for CASNLRGDSLSYEQYF. The variable domain in full, completed from reference TRBV19 and TRBJ2-7, reads DGGITQSPKYLFRKEGQNVTLSCEQNLNHDAMYWYRQDPGQGLRLIYYSQIVNDFQKGDIAEGYSVSREKKESFPLTVTSAQKNPTAFYLCASNLRGDSLSYEQYFGPGTRLTVT.

This chain connects TRBV18 to TRBJ2-2; the D gene is possibly TRBD2 (7 bases). Per the germline V gene, CDR1 is KGHSH and CDR2 is LQKENI. The length of the CDR3 is 15 residues. Trimming shortened V by 8 bases and J by 4 bases, and 17 bases separated the two germline ends. The CDR3 loop is CASNRGDTRTGELFF. CDR3 nucleotides: TGTGCCAGCAATCGGGGGGACACTCGCACCGGGGAGCTGTTTTTT.

This chain uses TRBV25-1 with TRBJ1-2, with 10 bases fitting TRBD1. The CDR3 runs 17 residues. CDR1 is MGHDK and CDR2 is SYGVNS in the germline V gene. The V segment lost 1 base and the J segment 4 bases; nucleotides outside the gene matches: 9. The CDR3 nucleotides read TGTGCCAGCAGTGAATTCGAGGGACAGGGGAACTTCTATGGCTACACCTTC. The encoded protein is CASSEFEGQGNFYGYTF.

The chain links TRBV5-5 to TRBJ2-1; TRBD2 agrees at 10 bases. The CDR3 is 15 residues long. Germline trimming cut 1 base from V and 5 bases from J; bases unmatched to any gene: 3. The V gene's germline CDR1 is SGHKS and CDR2 YYEKEE (reference sequence). In DNA form, the CDR3 reads TGTGCCAGCAGCTTGTGGCTAGCGGGGGACAATGAGCAGTTCTTC. Translating it yields CASSLWLAGDNEQFF.

The chain uses TRBV29-1 and TRBJ2-3; TRBD2 agrees at 9 bases. J gave up 4 bases and V 7 bases, and 12 bases lay outside the gene matches. This CDR3 region has 15 residues. Germline V gene sequence: CDR1 SQVTM, CDR2 ANQGSEA. The CDR3 here is CSAPAGGGLADTQYF. CDR3 DNA sequence: TGCAGCGCCCCCGCGGGAGGGGGCCTCGCAGATACGCAGTATTTT.